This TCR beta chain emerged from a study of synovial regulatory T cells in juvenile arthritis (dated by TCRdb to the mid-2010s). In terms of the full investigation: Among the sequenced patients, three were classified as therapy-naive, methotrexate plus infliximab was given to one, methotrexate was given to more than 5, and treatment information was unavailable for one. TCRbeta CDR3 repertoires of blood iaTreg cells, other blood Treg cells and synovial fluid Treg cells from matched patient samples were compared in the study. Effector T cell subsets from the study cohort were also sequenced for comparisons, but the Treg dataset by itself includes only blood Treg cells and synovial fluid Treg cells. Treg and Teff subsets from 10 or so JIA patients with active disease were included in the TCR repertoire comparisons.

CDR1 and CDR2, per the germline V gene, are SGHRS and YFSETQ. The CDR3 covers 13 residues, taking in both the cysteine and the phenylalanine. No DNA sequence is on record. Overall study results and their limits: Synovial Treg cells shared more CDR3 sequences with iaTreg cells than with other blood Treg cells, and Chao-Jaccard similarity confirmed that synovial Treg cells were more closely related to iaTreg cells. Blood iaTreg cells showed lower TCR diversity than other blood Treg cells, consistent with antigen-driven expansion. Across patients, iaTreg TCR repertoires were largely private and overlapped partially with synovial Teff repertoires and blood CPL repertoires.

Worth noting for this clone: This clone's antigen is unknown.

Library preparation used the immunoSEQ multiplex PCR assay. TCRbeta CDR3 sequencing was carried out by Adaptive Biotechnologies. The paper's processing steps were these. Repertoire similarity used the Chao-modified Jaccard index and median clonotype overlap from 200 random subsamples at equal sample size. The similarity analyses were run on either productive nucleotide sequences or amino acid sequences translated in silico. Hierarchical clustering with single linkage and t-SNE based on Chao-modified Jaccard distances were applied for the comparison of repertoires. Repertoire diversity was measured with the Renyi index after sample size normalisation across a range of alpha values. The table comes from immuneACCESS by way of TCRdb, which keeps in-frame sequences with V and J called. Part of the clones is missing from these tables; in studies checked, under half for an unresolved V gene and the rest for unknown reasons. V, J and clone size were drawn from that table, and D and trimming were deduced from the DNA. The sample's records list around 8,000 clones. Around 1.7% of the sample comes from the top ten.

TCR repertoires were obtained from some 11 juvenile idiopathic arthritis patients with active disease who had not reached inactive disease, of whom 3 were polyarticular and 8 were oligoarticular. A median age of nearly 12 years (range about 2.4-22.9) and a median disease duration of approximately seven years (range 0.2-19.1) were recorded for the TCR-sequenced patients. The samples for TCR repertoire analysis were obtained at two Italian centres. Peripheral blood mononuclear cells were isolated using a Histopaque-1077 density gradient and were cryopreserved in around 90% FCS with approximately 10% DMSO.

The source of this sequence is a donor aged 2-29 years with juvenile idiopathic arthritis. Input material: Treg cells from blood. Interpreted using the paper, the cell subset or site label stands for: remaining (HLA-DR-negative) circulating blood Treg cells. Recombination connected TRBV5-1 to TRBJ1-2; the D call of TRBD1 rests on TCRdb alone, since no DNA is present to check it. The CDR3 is CASSDRDRVGYTF.